Each of the 4 T cell receptor beta chains below was sequenced from the same sample in a study of cytomegalovirus exposure and HLA in healthy donors. 13 Jbeta primers and 60 Vbeta primers were used for the PCR. Profiled with immunoSEQ multiplex PCR; TCRdb holds only in-frame clones, not every one. The data show approximately 150,000 clones, approximately 84% seen once. Sequencing was carried out using PBMCs. Receptors were obtained from a man aged 45-65 years in good health and CMV-seropositive.

The sample holds a few counts of this clone. The chain carries TRBV28 and TRBJ1-2; 7 bases map to TRBD1. The V gene's germline CDR1 is MDHEN and CDR2 SYDVKM. The junction had 7 bases not matched to a gene; V was cut back by 7 bases and J by 5 bases. The CDR3 sequence is 13 residues long. CDR3 nucleotides: TGTGCCAGCACCCTTGACAGGGTTTATGGCTACACCTTC. It translates to CASTLDRVYGYTF.

The chain recombines TRBV4-1 with TRBJ2-2, with unresolved D. The CDR3 runs 15 residues. The germline CDR1 and CDR2 sequences are MGHRA and YSYEKL. V gave up 1 base and J gave up 6 bases, with 12 bases separating them. The CDR3 nucleotides are TGCGCCAGCAGCCAAGGGGTAGAGGTTCCCGGGGAGCTGTTTTTT. Translated, it gives CASSQGVEVPGELFF.

V and J are TRBV18 and TRBJ2-1; 11 bases agree with TRBD2. The CDR3 consists of 15 residues. V lost 5 bases to trimming and J lost 4 bases; unmatched junction nucleotides: 4. Germline V gene sequence: CDR1 KGHSH, CDR2 LQKENI. The CDR3 DNA reads as TGTGCCAGCTCAAGACTAGCGGGGATTTACAATGAGCAGTTCTTC. Amino acid sequence: CASSRLAGIYNEQFF. The whole variable domain, remainder taken from reference TRBV18 and TRBJ2-1, is NAGVMQNPRHLVRRRGQEARLRCSPMKGHSHVYWYRQLPEEGLKFMVYLQKENIIDESGMPKERFSAEFPKEGPSILRIQQVVRGDSAAYFCASSRLAGIYNEQFFGPGTRLTVL.

The chain combines TRBV30 with TRBJ1-1, with unresolved D. V was shortened by 4 bases and J by 4 bases, with 7 bases between the two germline ends. Per the germline V gene, CDR1 is GTSNPN and CDR2 is SVGIG (reference sequence). This CDR3 comprises 11 residues. CDR3 sequence (DNA): TGTGCCTGGATCGGTGGCACTGAAGCTTTCTTT. It codes for CAWIGGTEAFF.